This T cell receptor (beta chain) was recovered during a study of cytomegalovirus exposure and HLA in healthy donors. The ends lost 5 bases at V and 10 bases at J; junction bases unmatched: 13. There are 15 residues in the CDR3. Germline V lookup: CDR1 SGHTA, CDR2 FQGNSA. 60 Vbeta and 13 Jbeta primers were used in PCR. Authors' processing steps: A later analysis tallied roughly 77 million unique TCR beta chains, 10 million to 12 million of them shared. Using immunoSEQ multiplex PCR, the repertoire was profiled, and TCRdb retains in-frame clones only, with some absent. Clonal size and the V and J genes are those of that table, whereas D and trimming came from the DNA. The sample lists about 50,000 clones, around 70% seen once, with approximately 10% in the top ten.

Input material: PBMCs. This chain uses TRBV7-2 with TRBJ2-4; 8 bases map to TRBD2. This receptor was taken from a woman aged 45-65 years in good health and CMV-seronegative. The CDR3 sequence: CASSLSAGARSIQYF. The CDR3 DNA sequence: TGTGCCAGCAGCCTTTCAGCGGGGGCTCGTTCAATTCAGTACTTC.